This is a list of T cell receptor beta chains from one sample in a study of CD8+CD57+ T cells in acquired aplastic anemia. TCRdb reprocessed the reads with MiXCR, giving one entry per CDR3 protein. The sample consists of some 220,000 distinct CDR3 sequences, roughly 35% of them appearing once. Sequenced input: sorted CD4+, CD8+, or CD8+CD57+ T cells (not recorded which) from PBMCs. The origin of the receptors is a human donor in good health, serving as a control. Each CDR3 is given with its conserved first and last residue. A D gene is named only where the DNA matches it firmly. Size tells how often a clone was seen (once, few, many) or the class of an expanded clone, and some rows leave it out.

abundance	j_gene	d_gene	v_gene	CDR3nt	CDR3aa
many	TRBJ2-1	-	TRBV15	TGTGCCACCAGCCCACAAGCCCGAAGCGACAATGAGCAGTTCTTC	CATSPQARSDNEQFF
few	TRBJ2-1	TRBD2	TRBV12-3/TRBV12-4	TGTGCCAGCAGTAACTATCCTAGCGGGGCTTACAATGAGCAGTTCTTC	CASSNYPSGAYNEQFF
many	TRBJ2-7	TRBD2	TRBV2	TGTGCCAGCAGCTATGGGGGGGGAACAGAGCAGTACTTC	CASSYGGGTEQYF
few	TRBJ2-3	-	TRBV5-1	TGCGCCAGCAGCTTGGGACTAGGGTTCACAGATACGCAGTATTTT	CASSLGLGFTDTQYF
many	TRBJ1-5	-	TRBV12-3/TRBV12-4	TGTGCCAGCAGTTCCACGACAGGTGATCAGCCCCAGCATTTT	CASSSTTGDQPQHF
many	TRBJ1-1	-	TRBV7-2	TGTGCCAGCAGCTTAGTACGTGGATCGACTGAAGCTTTCTTT	CASSLVRGSTEAFF
-	TRBJ1-4	-	TRBV30	TGTGCCTGGAGTGAGCGGGGGGCAGGGGAAAAACTGTTTTTT	CAWSERGAGEKLFF
many	TRBJ2-3	-	TRBV7-2	TGTGCCAGCAGCTTAACAGCCGGCTACACAGATACGCAGTATTTT	CASSLTAGYTDTQYF
-	TRBJ2-7	TRBD1	TRBV15	TGTGCCACCAGCCCAGGGGGCGAGCAGTACTTC	CATSPGGEQYF
many	TRBJ1-1	-	TRBV9	TGTGCCAGCAGCGTAGTCAGGGAGCTCACTGAAGCTTTCTTT	CASSVVRELTEAFF
-	TRBJ2-3	-	TRBV12-5	TGTGCTAGTGTCCTTTGGGCGGAAACTAGCACAGATACGCAGTATTTT	CASVLWAETSTDTQYF
many	TRBJ1-5	-	TRBV4-2	TGTGCCAGCAGCCAGGCCTGGATGGGAAGGGATCAGCCCCAGCATTTT	CASSQAWMGRDQPQHF
many	TRBJ2-7	TRBD1	TRBV29-1	TGCAGCGTGGGTGTAGGGCAGGGGGCTTACGAGCAGTACTTC	CSVGVGQGAYEQYF
few	TRBJ1-2	TRBD1	TRBV12-3/TRBV12-4	TGTGCCAGCAATTCCCTTTCACAGGGGGCCTATGGCTACACCTTC	CASNSLSQGAYGYTF
-	TRBJ1-2	TRBD1	TRBV9	TGTGCCAGCAGCGCCGAGGACAGGAGGAGCTATGGCTACACCTTC	CASSAEDRRSYGYTF
once	TRBJ1-6	TRBD1	TRBV10-3	TGTGCCATCAGTACAAAGGACAGGTCTAATTCACCCCTCCACTTT	CAISTKDRSNSPLHF
many	TRBJ2-7	TRBD2	TRBV5-1	TGCGCCAGTTCAAAGGGGCTAGCGGGAGCTCTCTACGAGCAGTACTTC	CASSKGLAGALYEQYF
few	TRBJ1-1	TRBD1	TRBV11-3	TGTGCCAGCAGCTTAGAGGCCATGGACAGGTTGAACACTGAAGCTTTCTTT	CASSLEAMDRLNTEAFF
many	TRBJ2-2	TRBD1	TRBV29-1	TGCAGCGTTCGGGACAGGCAGGACACCGGGGAGCTGTTTTTT	CSVRDRQDTGELFF
once	TRBJ1-5	-	TRBV2	TGTGCCAGCAGTGCTGCGGGCGAGGGCAATCAGCCCCAGCATTTT	CASSAAGEGNQPQHF
-	TRBJ1-6	-	TRBV2	TGTGCCAGCAGCTTAAGTTCTCAGGGTGCTTCACCCCTCCACTTT	CASSLSSQGASPLHF
many	TRBJ2-1	-	TRBV20-1	TGCAGTGCTAGTGAACCTAGCGCCCGTAACAATGAGCAGTTCTTC	CSASEPSARNNEQFF
-	TRBJ1-5	-	TRBV15	TGTGCCACCAGCAGAGATGGAAAAAATCAGCCCCAGCATTTT	CATSRDGKNQPQHF
-	TRBJ2-7	-	TRBV15	TGTGCCACCAGCGGGGGGGGGCGACTCACCTACGAGCAGTACTTC	CATSGGGRLTYEQYF
few	TRBJ1-2	-	TRBV10-3	TGTGCCAGCAGTTCAGGACTACAGGTTATTCGGGGCTACACCTTC	CASSSGLQVIRGYTF
few	TRBJ1-1	-	TRBV12-3/TRBV12-4	TGTGCCAGCACTACAACCGGGACAAAATCTGAAGCTTTCTTT	CASTTTGTKSEAFF
many	TRBJ1-2	-	TRBV30	TGTGCCTGGAGTCGAAAGGGGACGAACTATGGCTACACCTTC	CAWSRKGTNYGYTF
many	TRBJ2-7	-	TRBV7-2	TGTGCCAGCAGCTTAGCGTTAAGCTCCTACGAGCAGTACTTC	CASSLALSSYEQYF
many	TRBJ1-6	TRBD1	TRBV5-6	TGTGCCAGCAGAAGAGGACAGGTCGGGGGGTTTAATTCACCCCTCCACTTT	CASRRGQVGGFNSPLHF
few	TRBJ2-1	-	TRBV5-4	TGTGCCAGCAGCACACCGGACCGGGCCTATGAGCAGTTCTTC	CASSTPDRAYEQFF
many	TRBJ1-3	-	TRBV2	TGTGCCAGCAAGGCCCTTTGGGACTCTGGAAACACCATATATTTT	CASKALWDSGNTIYF
many	TRBJ2-7	TRBD2	TRBV11-2	TGTGCCAGCAGCGGGGGACTAGCGGGGTACGAGCAGTACTTC	CASSGGLAGYEQYF
-	TRBJ1-6	-	TRBV2	TGTGCCAGCAGGGGCAGGGGAGGGGGTTCACCCCTCCACTTT	CASRGRGGGSPLHF
many	TRBJ1-1	-	TRBV19	TGTGCCAGTAGTATAGGAGCCAGGGTGAACACTGAAGCTTTCTTT	CASSIGARVNTEAFF
-	TRBJ1-1	-	TRBV2	TGTGCCAGCAGTGGGGGGCCGGGCTTTTCTGACACTGAAGCTTTCTTT	CASSGGPGFSDTEAFF